This T cell receptor beta chain was retrieved from a study of identical twins. Study findings and constraints: Cord blood beta clonotypes that were abundant carried fewer insertions, and memory repertoires showed no such trend. Twin sharing of out-of-frame TCR alpha was underestimated by models in monozygotic pairs.

V dropped 5 bases and J dropped 0; count of bases not matched to a gene: 8. There are 16 residues in the CDR3. Germline CDR1 DFQATT, CDR2 SNEGSKA (reference sequence). A word on this clonotype: The antigen is unknown.

TCRdb ran MiXCR on the 5' RACE reads and lists one entry per CDR3 protein. The top ten hold roughly 1.6% of the sample, which has just under 650,000 distinct CDR3 sequences, under 8.5% seen once. The sample was also linked to a second study, of yellow fever vaccine responses in identical twins.

The chain joins TRBV20-1 to TRBJ2-3; 10 bases agree with TRBD2. The clonotype originates from a woman younger than 35 in good health. The source material was PBMCs. In DNA form, the CDR3 reads TGCAGTGCTCCTAGCGGGAGTCCCTCTAGCACAGATACGCAGTATTTT. Translated, it gives CSAPSGSPSSTDTQYF.